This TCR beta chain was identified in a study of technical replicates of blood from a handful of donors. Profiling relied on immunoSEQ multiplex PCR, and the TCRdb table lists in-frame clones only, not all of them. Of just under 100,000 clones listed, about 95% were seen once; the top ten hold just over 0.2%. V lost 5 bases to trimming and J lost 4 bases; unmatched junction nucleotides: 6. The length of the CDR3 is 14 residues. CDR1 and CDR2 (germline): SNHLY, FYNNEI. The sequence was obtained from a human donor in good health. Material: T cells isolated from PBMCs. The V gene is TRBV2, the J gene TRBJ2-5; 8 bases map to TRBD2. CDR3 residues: CASSQSGSRETQYF. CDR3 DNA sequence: TGTGCCAGCAGTCAGAGCGGGAGCCGAGAGACCCAGTACTTC.